The 25 T cell receptor beta chains presented below share a single source sample, sequenced in a study of CD8+CD57+ T cells in acquired aplastic anemia. Sequencing was done on patients that had shown CD8+CD57+ cell expansion by flow cytometry. Both TCR beta VDJ combination and CDR3 sequence profiling were carried out. Genomic DNA was the template for this profiling. Each CDR3 protein gets one entry after TCRdb re-called the reads with MiXCR. This table has 150,000 to 160,000 distinct CDR3 sequences, 40% to 65% appearing once. The sequenced sample consisted of sorted CD4+, CD8+, or CD8+CD57+ T cells (not recorded which) from PBMCs. The receptors stem from a human donor with aplastic anemia.

In its sample, this clonotype was seen many times. The rearrangement joins TRBV29-1 to TRBJ2-5; D uncertain. Germline lookup yields CDR1 SQVTM and CDR2 ANQGSEA. CDR3 length: 13 amino acids. The V end was cut by 4 bases, the J end by 4 bases, with 13 bases between. The CDR3 DNA reads TGCAGCGTTGCGCGTACCCCCGTAGAGACCCAGTACTTC. This translates into CSVARTPVETQYF.

This chain links TRBV2 with TRBJ2-7; TRBD1 matches 8 bases. V lost 3 bases, J lost 9 bases, and 4 bases stayed unmatched. The germline V gene encodes CDR1 SNHLY and CDR2 FYNNEI. This CDR3 contains 12 residues. This CDR3 is CASSDRGRGQYF. The CDR3 bases are TGTGCCAGCAGTGACAGGGGGCGAGGGCAGTACTTC.

Many counts were recorded for this clonotype. Given a much more abundant clone one base away, this may be a read error. The chain uses TRBV24-1 and TRBJ1-5; 8 bases are shared with TRBD1. The CDR3 runs 15 residues. Germline V gives CDR1 KGHDR, CDR2 SFDVKD. The CDR3 sequence is CATSSTGDSSQPQHF. CDR3 DNA: TGTGCCACCAGTTCGACAGGGGATAGCAGTCAGCCCCAGCATTTT.

The rearrangement links TRBV7-9 to TRBJ2-5; D is tentatively TRBD1 or TRBD2 (6 bases each). Between the trimmed V and J ends, which lost 5 bases and 4 bases, there was a span of 20 bases. Germline V gene data show CDR1 as SEHNR and CDR2 as FQNEAQ (reference sequence). The CDR3 covers 16 residues. CDR3 in DNA: TGTGCCAGCAGCCGTTGGTCCGGGGGCCGGTTAGAGACCCAGTACTTC. Its translation is CASSRWSGGRLETQYF. The full variable domain, its missing parts supplied by reference TRBV7-9 and TRBJ2-5, is DTGVSQNPRHKITKRGQNVTFRCDPISEHNRLYWYRQTLGQGPEFLTYFQNEAQLEKSRLLSDRFSAERPKGSFSTLEIQRTEQGDSAMYLCASSRWSGGRLETQYFGPGTRLLVL.

V usage is TRBV9 and J usage is TRBJ2-7; 7 bases match TRBD1. This CDR3 is built from 14 residues. V trimming: 3 bases; J trimming: 2 bases; junction bases outside the gene matches: 5. CDR1 and CDR2 from the germline V gene are SGDLS and YYNGEE. CDR3 in amino acids: CASSGPGQTYEQYF. The CDR3 nucleotides read TGTGCCAGCAGCGGACCGGGACAGACCTACGAGCAGTACTTC.

The chain carries TRBV28 and TRBJ2-5; D may be TRBD1 (6 bases). The V end lost 4 bases, the J end lost 7 bases, and 19 bases lay between the germline ends. Germline assignment: CDR1 MDHEN and CDR2 SYDVKM. This CDR3 is built from 15 residues. The chain's CDR3 is CASSSVQGLEGTQYF. CDR3 nucleotides: TGTGCCAGCAGTTCCGTACAGGGCCTGGAAGGGACCCAGTACTTC.

This rearrangement joins TRBV7-9 to TRBJ1-1, with D possibly TRBD1 on 6 matching bases. V shed 1 base and J shed 2 bases, with 8 bases lying between them. The CDR3 has 14 amino acids. From germline, CDR1 is SEHNR and CDR2 FQNEAQ (reference sequence). The CDR3 reads CASSLEGGNTEAFF. CDR3 sequence (DNA): TGTGCCAGCAGCTTAGAAGGGGGAAACACTGAAGCTTTCTTT.

The chain couples TRBV2 to TRBJ1-3; 8 nucleotides align to TRBD1. The CDR3 is 15 amino acids. Unmatched junction bases numbered 9, after V lost 6 bases and J lost 5 bases. From germline, CDR1 is SNHLY and CDR2 FYNNEI. CDR3 in DNA: TGTGCCAGCAGCAGATTGGGACAGGACAGAAACACCATATATTTT. This codes for CASSRLGQDRNTIYF.

This clonotype was recorded many times. The chain combines TRBV6-1 with TRBJ2-6; D uncertain. Trimming removed 1 base at V and 0 bases at J, with 4 bases between. Germline V lookup: CDR1 MNHNS, CDR2 SASEGT. This CDR3 is built from 15 residues. CDR3 in amino acids: CASSEDSSGANVLTF. The CDR3 region has the DNA TGTGCCAGCAGTGAAGACAGCTCTGGGGCCAACGTCCTGACTTTC.

Many counts were recorded for this clonotype. The V gene is TRBV20-1, the J gene TRBJ1-1, with 9 positions matching TRBD1. The CDR3 spans 13 residues. The germline V gene encodes CDR1 DFQATT and CDR2 SNEGSKA (reference sequence). V dropped 5 bases and J dropped 4; count of bases not matched to a gene: 5. This CDR3 reads CSAYRGPSTEAFF. Written as DNA, the CDR3 is TGCAGTGCTTACAGGGGGCCGAGCACTGAAGCTTTCTTT.

As for this clonotype: The junction departs from germline at one end; a sequencing error may be responsible. This chain uses TRBV6-2 or TRBV6-3 with TRBJ2-3; 8 bases are shared with TRBD2. The CDR3 consists of 17 residues. Germline loops: CDR1 MNHEY, CDR2 SVGEGT. In DNA form, the CDR3 reads TGTGCCAGCAGTCACTCGAGGGGCGGGGGGAGCACAGATACGCAGTATTTT. Amino acids: CASSHSRGGGSTDTQYF.

This clonotype was counted many times. J is TRBJ2-7 and V is TRBV4-1; a possible D gene is TRBD2 (5 bases). The germline gives CDR1 MGHRA, CDR2 YSYEKL. V was trimmed by 4 bases and J by 0 bases, leaving 13 bases between them. The CDR3 consists of 15 residues. In DNA, the CDR3 is TGCGCCAGCAGCCCAGAGGGCAGCAGCTCCTACGAGCAGTACTTC. Translation: CASSPEGSSSYEQYF.

This sequence joins TRBV20-1 and TRBJ2-1; 7 nucleotides agree with TRBD1. CDR3 length equals 12 residues. Per the germline V gene, CDR1 is DFQATT and CDR2 is SNEGSKA (reference sequence). The ends lost 6 bases at V and 5 bases at J; junction bases unmatched: 4. The CDR3 DNA sequence: TGCAGTGCCGGGACAGAGAACAATGAGCAGTTCTTC. It specifies CSAGTENNEQFF.

The chain combines TRBV2 with TRBJ2-7, with 9 bases matching TRBD2. Trimming removed 7 bases from V and 7 bases from J; junction bases left unmatched: 8. The CDR3 loop spans 13 amino acids. Germline V gene sequence: CDR1 SNHLY, CDR2 FYNNEI. The CDR3 loop reads CASKGGGAEEQYF. CDR3 sequence (DNA): TGTGCCAGCAAGGGCGGGGGGGCTGAAGAGCAGTACTTC. The full variable domain, its missing parts supplied by reference TRBV2 and TRBJ2-7, is EPEVTQTPSHQVTQMGQEVILRCVPISNHLYFYWYRQILGQKVEFLVSFYNNEISEKSEIFDDQFSVERPDGSNFTLKIRSTKLEDSAMYFCASKGGGAEEQYFGPGTRLTVT.

The V gene is TRBV10-2, the J gene TRBJ2-3; D is possibly TRBD1 or TRBD2 (5 bases each). Germline V gene data show CDR1 as WSHSY and CDR2 as SAAADI. CDR3 length equals 12 residues. Trimming took off 8 bases at V and 3 bases at J, with 9 bases between the two ends. The CDR3 loop reads CASGGATDTQYF. The DNA of the CDR3 is TGCGCCAGCGGGGGAGCGACAGATACGCAGTATTTT.

This clonotype was found many times. The rearrangement uses TRBV7-6 and TRBJ1-1, with D hard to call. The V end was cut by 5 bases, the J end by 1 base, with 11 bases between. The CDR3 is 14 amino acids. CDR1 is SGHVS and CDR2 is FNYEAQ in the germline V gene. The CDR3 DNA sequence: TGTGCCAGCAGCCGAATCGAGGGGAACACTGAAGCTTTCTTT. Protein product: CASSRIEGNTEAFF. The full variable domain, in which reference TRBV7-6 and TRBJ1-1 provide the parts outside the CDR3, is GAGVSQSPRYKVTKRGQDVALRCDPISGHVSLYWYRQALGQGPEFLTYFNYEAQQDKSGLPNDRFSAERPEGSISTLTIQRTEQRDSAMYRCASSRIEGNTEAFFGQGTRLTVV.

A note on this clonotype: This is likely a read error, given that the CDR3 carries no conserved phenylalanine or tryptophan at its end. This chain connects TRBV6-2 or TRBV6-3 to TRBJ2-1; unclear D gene. With 0 bases removed from V and 4 bases from J, the gap between germline ends came to 13 bases. The CDR3 has 16 residues. Germline-derived CDR1 and CDR2 are MNHEY and SVGEGT. The CDR3 DNA reads TGTGCCAGCAGTTACTCCGGCAGGATTGATTACAATGAGCAGTTCCTC. Translating gives CASSYSGRIDYNEQFL.

This chain links TRBV20-1 with TRBJ1-1; no clear D gene. This CDR3 spans 13 amino acids. Trimming cost V 5 bases and J 0 bases, with 10 bases left between them. Germline V gene data show CDR1 as DFQATT and CDR2 as SNEGSKA (reference sequence). The CDR3 here is CSAGSLMNTEAFF. The CDR3 bases are TGCAGTGCTGGCAGCCTCATGAACACTGAAGCTTTCTTT.

V usage is TRBV7-9 and J usage is TRBJ2-6; D gene ambiguous. V lost 2 bases to trimming and J lost 4 bases, with 3 bases between them. This CDR3 comprises 13 residues. Germline V gene data show CDR1 as SEHNR and CDR2 as FQNEAQ (reference sequence). CDR3 region: CASSLKGANVLTF. The CDR3 bases are TGTGCCAGCAGCTTAAAGGGGGCCAACGTCCTGACTTTC.

The chain joins TRBV15 to TRBJ2-7; possible D gene TRBD1, 6 bases. The CDR3 covers 17 residues. The germline V gene encodes CDR1 LNHNV and CDR2 YYDKDF (reference sequence). V lost 3 bases, J lost 0 bases, and 18 bases lay in between. The CDR3 reads CATSSHRDRGGSYEQYF. The DNA of the CDR3 is TGTGCCACCAGCAGTCACAGGGACCGAGGGGGCTCCTACGAGCAGTACTTC. The complete variable domain, with remaining parts taken from reference TRBV15 and TRBJ2-7, reads DAMVIQNPRYQVTQFGKPVTLSCSQTLNHNVMYWYQQKSSQAPKLLFHYYDKDFNNEADTPDNFQSRRPNTSFCFLDIRSPGLGDTAMYLCATSSHRDRGGSYEQYFGPGTRLTVT.

This chain links TRBV7-6 with TRBJ2-1; possible D gene TRBD2, 5 bases. The CDR3 length is 14 residues. V was shortened by 4 bases and J by 6 bases, with 13 bases between the two germline ends. The germline CDR1 and CDR2 sequences are SGHVS and FNYEAQ. The CDR3 sequence: CASSSQRRGNEQFF. The CDR3 nucleotides read TGTGCCAGCAGCTCCCAACGTCGGGGCAATGAGCAGTTCTTC.

This clonotype was detected many times. The chain links TRBV7-6 to TRBJ1-6; 7 nucleotides match TRBD1. Germline values: CDR1 SGHVS, CDR2 FNYEAQ. The length of the CDR3 is 15 residues. The junction had 4 bases not matched to a gene; V was cut back by 1 base and J by 7 bases. The CDR3 DNA is TGTGCCAGCAGCTTAGAAGGCAGGGGGAATTCACCCCTCCACTTT. This codes for CASSLEGRGNSPLHF.

This clonotype appeared a few times. This sequence joins TRBV2 and TRBJ1-1; D gene unclear. Trimming took 6 bases from V and 6 from J, leaving 17 bases between them. CDR1 is SNHLY, CDR2 FYNNEI, per germline. The CDR3 totals 14 residues. The CDR3: CASRVGVQYPEAFF. The CDR3 DNA reads as TGTGCCAGCAGGGTAGGAGTCCAGTATCCTGAAGCTTTCTTT.

The rearrangement links TRBV20-1 to TRBJ2-5; the D gene is possibly TRBD2 (7 bases). Germline V lookup: CDR1 DFQATT, CDR2 SNEGSKA (reference sequence). V was pared by 6 bases and J by 5 bases, with 13 bases between. This CDR3 spans 12 amino acids. The DNA of the CDR3 is TGCAGTGCCGAGGGGGGGATGGAGACCCAGTACTTC. Translated: CSAEGGMETQYF.

This chain joins TRBV20-1 and TRBJ1-2; D is possibly TRBD1 (5 bases). The CDR3 totals 13 residues. Germline lookup yields CDR1 DFQATT and CDR2 SNEGSKA (reference sequence). V lost 0 bases and J lost 8, with 13 bases in between. CDR3 DNA sequence: TGCAGTGCTAGAGATGAGGCAGGGATAGGCTACACCTTC. As protein: CSARDEAGIGYTF.